This T cell receptor beta chain was sequenced for a study of blood T cell repertoires in COVID-19. Study in general: Sites across the United States, Italy and Spain contributed samples from acute and convalescent COVID-19.

V lost 1 base, J lost 6 bases, and 13 bases lay in between. Germline values: CDR1 MGHRA, CDR2 YSYEKL. The CDR3 runs to 16 residues. Data came from immunoSEQ multiplex PCR; TCRdb stores just in-frame clones and leaves some out. Of about 98,000 clones in the sample, approximately 80% were seen once. Sequenced: peripheral blood. The rearrangement joins TRBV4-1 to TRBJ2-6, with a possible D match to TRBD2 (5 bases). The sequence was collected from a man between 65 and 80 years old with active or convalescent COVID-19. CDR3 region: CASSQVFPREANVLTF. The CDR3 DNA sequence: TGCGCCAGCAGCCAAGTCTTCCCCCGGGAGGCCAACGTCCTGACTTTC.